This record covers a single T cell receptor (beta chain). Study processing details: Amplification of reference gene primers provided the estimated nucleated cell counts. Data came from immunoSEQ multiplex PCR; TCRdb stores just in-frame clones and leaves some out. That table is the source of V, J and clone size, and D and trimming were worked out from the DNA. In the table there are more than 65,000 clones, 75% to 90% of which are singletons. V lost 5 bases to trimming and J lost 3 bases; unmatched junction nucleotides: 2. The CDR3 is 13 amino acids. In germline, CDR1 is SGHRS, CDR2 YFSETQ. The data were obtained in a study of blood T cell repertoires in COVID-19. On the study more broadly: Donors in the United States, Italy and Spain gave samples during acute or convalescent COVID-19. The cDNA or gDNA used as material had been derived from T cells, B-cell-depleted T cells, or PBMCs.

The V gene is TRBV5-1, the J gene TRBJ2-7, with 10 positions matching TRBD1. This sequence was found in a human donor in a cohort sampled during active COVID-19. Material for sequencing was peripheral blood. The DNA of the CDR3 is TGCGCCAGCAGGCGGGACAGGGGCTACGAGCAGTACTTC. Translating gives CASRRDRGYEQYF.